Below, one T cell receptor beta chain is given with its context. This CDR3 is built from 16 residues. Germline CDR1 reads SEHNR; CDR2 reads FQNEAQ (reference sequence). The trim removed 5 bases at V and 4 bases at J, leaving 11 bases unmatched. Sequencing used immunoSEQ multiplex PCR; TCRdb keeps in-frame clones, though not all of them. The sample records tens of thousands of clones, about 98% being singletons. These data are taken from a study of technical replicates of blood from several donors. The TCR was taken from a human donor in good health. The rearrangement links TRBV7-9 to TRBJ1-1; 9 bases agree with TRBD1. Sequences were obtained from T cells isolated from PBMCs. Written as DNA, the CDR3 is TGTGCCAGCAGCAAAATAGGACAGGGGTTGAGCACTGAAGCTTTCTTT. Its translation: CASSKIGQGLSTEAFF.